One sample yielded the 4 T cell receptor beta chains listed below, sequenced in a study of blood T cell repertoires in COVID-19. TCRdb's table, derived via immunoSEQ multiplex PCR, lists solely in-frame clones and lacks some. The table has about 170,000 clones, more than 70% seen once. Specimen: peripheral blood. The receptor source for this set is a man in his fifties or sixties who had recovered from COVID-19.

The rearrangement links TRBV7-6 to TRBJ1-1; possible D gene TRBD1, 6 bases. Germline V CDR1 and CDR2: SGHVS, FNYEAQ. Between the trimmed V and J ends, which lost 1 base and 4 bases, there was a span of 16 bases. There are 16 residues in the CDR3. The CDR3 sequence: CASSLESRGMGTEAFF. The DNA for the CDR3 is TGTGCCAGCAGCTTAGAGTCCAGGGGCATGGGCACTGAAGCTTTCTTT. The entire variable domain, with the rest obtained from reference TRBV7-6 and TRBJ1-1, is as follows: GAGVSQSPRYKVTKRGQDVALRCDPISGHVSLYWYRQALGQGPEFLTYFNYEAQQDKSGLPNDRFSAERPEGSISTLTIQRTEQRDSAMYRCASSLESRGMGTEAFFGQGTRLTVV.

The chain carries TRBV10-2 and TRBJ2-3, with 8 bases aligning to TRBD1. From germline, CDR1 is WSHSY and CDR2 SAAADI. V dropped 3 bases and J dropped 5; count of bases not matched to a gene: 4. This CDR3 has 14 amino acids. The CDR3 DNA reads TGCGCCAGCAGTGACAGGGGGCGAGGAGATACGCAGTATTTT. The encoded protein is CASSDRGRGDTQYF.

The CDR3, as DNA: TGTGCCAGCAGCTTAGCGGGTGGCAGGGGGCCAGAGACCCAGTACTTC. This sequence encodes CASSLAGGRGPETQYF. The chain recombines TRBV13 with TRBJ2-5; 8 positions match TRBD1. CDR3 size: 16 residues. V shed 1 base, J shed 4 bases, and the junction held 8 bases outside the gene matches. The germline gives CDR1 PRHDT, CDR2 FYEKMQ (reference sequence). Based on the CDR3 plus reference TRBV13 and TRBJ2-5, the full variable domain is AAGVIQSPRHLIKEKRETATLKCYPIPRHDTVYWYQQGPGQDPQFLISFYEKMQSDKGSIPDRFSAQQFSDYHSELNMSSLELGDSALYFCASSLAGGRGPETQYFGPGTRLLVL.

The J gene is TRBJ1-4, the V gene TRBV18; the D is unclear. Trimming pared 3 bases from V and 4 bases from J, leaving 15 bases between. Germline loops: CDR1 KGHSH, CDR2 LQKENI. The CDR3 runs to 16 residues. CDR3 DNA: TGTGCCAGCTCACCGGCGGGTTTCGGCATTAATGAAAAACTGTTTTTT. Amino acids: CASSPAGFGINEKLFF.